This T cell receptor (beta chain) appears in the sequencing data of a study of T cell changes during pregnancy in multiple sclerosis (dated by TCRdb to about 2019). Context from the whole study: Changes in the T cell repertoire over the course of pregnancy were examined in this study in women with multiple sclerosis.

V sheds 7 bases and J sheds 3 bases, leaving 19 bases between their ends. CDR1 is given as MNHNS and CDR2 as SASEGT, both from the germline V gene. The CDR3, from cysteine to phenylalanine, totals 15 residues. Solely the CDR3 DNA is kept, with 45 bases framed from the first base. Comments on this clone: Its antigen remains undetermined. Base qualities were left out, and no much larger clone turns up one base away.

The library was built by means of the immunoSEQ multiplex PCR assay. TCRdb re-hosts the immuneACCESS table, in-frame sequences only. Its copies lack some clones; in the studies checked, an unresolved V gene accounts for under half of them, and the cause for the rest is not known. In all, the sample holds tens of thousands of clones, and 90% to 95% of those were seen once. The top ten hold over 4.5% of the sample. This material consisted of CD8+ T cells from peripheral blood mononuclear cells, taken before pregnancy. The source is a female donor with multiple sclerosis, enrolled in a pregnancy study. Here the chain combines TRBV6-1 and TRBJ2-7; the D gene is possibly TRBD1, with 6 bases matching. The CDR3 region reads CASMLGSQGHYEQYF. The sequenced DNA: TGTGCCAGCATGCTTGGATCCCAGGGGCACTACGAGCAGTACTTC.